This T cell receptor beta chain was identified in a study of graft-versus-host responses after intestinal transplantation. At the level of the study: Anti-thymocyte globulin induction, then tacrolimus and steroids for roughly 3 years, went to all recipients. Findings of the study overall: Allografts carried high graft-versus-host to host-versus-graft clonal ratios in patients having graft-donor T cell macrochimerism. Early after transplant, HvG clones declined as circulating GvH clones peaked.

The CDR3 extends over 14 amino acids. V was cut by 3 bases and J by 3 bases, with 12 bases left in between. The germline gives CDR1 MDHEN, CDR2 SYDVKM. This clone showed up just once. The antigen is not known. Method: immunoSEQ multiplex PCR; TCRdb's copy keeps in-frame clones and lacks some. The table records about 8,200 clones, 93% of them present only once. This TCR came from a human patient who received an intestinal transplant, so some T cells may come from the graft donor. The J gene is TRBJ2-7, the V gene TRBV28; weak D call: TRBD2 (5 bases). Material: PBMCs, obtained 11 days after intestinal transplantation. In DNA, the CDR3 is TGTGCCAGCAGTTTTCGTGACTACAGCTACGAGCAGTACTTC. It yields the protein CASSFRDYSYEQYF. Full variable domain (outside the CDR3, taken from reference TRBV28 and TRBJ2-7): DVKVTQSSRYLVKRTGEKVFLECVQDMDHENMFWYRQDPGLGLRLIYFSYDVKMKEKGDIPEGYSVSREKKERFSLILESASTNQTSMYLCASSFRDYSYEQYFGPGTRLTVT.